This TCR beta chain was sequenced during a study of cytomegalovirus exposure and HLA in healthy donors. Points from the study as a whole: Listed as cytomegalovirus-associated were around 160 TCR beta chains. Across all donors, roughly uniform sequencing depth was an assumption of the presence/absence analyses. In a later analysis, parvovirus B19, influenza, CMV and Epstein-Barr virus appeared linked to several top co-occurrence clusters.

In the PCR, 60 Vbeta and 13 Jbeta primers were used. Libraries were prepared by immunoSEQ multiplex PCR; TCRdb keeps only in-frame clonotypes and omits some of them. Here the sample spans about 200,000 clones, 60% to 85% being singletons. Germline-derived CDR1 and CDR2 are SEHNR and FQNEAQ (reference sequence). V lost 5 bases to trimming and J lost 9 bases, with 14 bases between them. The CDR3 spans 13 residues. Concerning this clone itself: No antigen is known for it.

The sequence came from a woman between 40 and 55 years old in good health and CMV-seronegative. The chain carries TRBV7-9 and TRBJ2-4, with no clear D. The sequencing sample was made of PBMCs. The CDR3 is CASSPDEVTIQYF. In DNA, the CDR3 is TGTGCCAGCAGCCCGGATGAGGTTACCATTCAGTACTTC.